One and the same sample provided the 30 T cell receptor beta chains below, sequenced in a study of cytomegalovirus exposure and HLA in healthy donors. The PCR was carried out with 60 Vbeta primers and 13 Jbeta primers. This table comes from immunoSEQ multiplex PCR, and its TCRdb copy is limited to in-frame clones, with some not included. Of approximately 210,000 clones in the sample, about 80% are singletons; the top ten hold roughly 10%. Specimen: PBMCs. The receptors come from a woman aged 45 to 65 in good health and CMV-seropositive.

The count of this clone is one. The same CDR3 can be traced to other DNA sequences in this sample. The rearrangement links TRBV4-1 to TRBJ1-6; 10 bases line up with TRBD1. V lost 4 bases to trimming and J lost 3 bases; unmatched junction nucleotides: 12. CDR3 length: 19 residues. From germline, CDR1 is MGHRA and CDR2 YSYEKL. In nucleotides, the CDR3 is TGCGCCAGCAGCCCACGTCTGGACAGGGGGGTAGGCTATAATTCACCCCTCCACTTT. It translates to CASSPRLDRGVGYNSPLHF.

The chain combines TRBV2 with TRBJ2-7; D possibly corresponds to TRBD1 (5 bases). Between the trimmed V and J ends, which lost 5 bases and 2 bases, there was a span of 13 bases. This CDR3 has 14 residues. CDR1 and CDR2 from the germline V gene are SNHLY and FYNNEI. The CDR3 DNA sequence: TGTGCCAGCAGTCAAAGGACACTTACCTACGAGCAGTACTTC. The encoded protein is CASSQRTLTYEQYF.

The chain joins TRBV5-1 to TRBJ2-5; 11 nucleotides agree with TRBD2. Germline loops: CDR1 SGHRS, CDR2 YFSETQ. The CDR3 has 16 residues. The V and J ends lost 3 bases and 3 bases, in that order; junction bases with no gene match: 7. The CDR3 nucleotides are TGCGCCAGCAGCTCGTATGGGACTAGCGGAGAAGAGACCCAGTACTTC. Amino acids: CASSSYGTSGEETQYF.

The chain couples TRBV5-1 to TRBJ1-1; weak D call: TRBD1 (5 bases). CDR3 length: 14 amino acids. V lost 1 base, J lost 6 bases, and 13 bases lay in between. The germline V gene has CDR1 SGHRS and CDR2 YFSETQ. The CDR3 bases are TGCGCCAGCAGCTTGATCACTACAGGCCCTGAAGCTTTCTTT. Protein: CASSLITTGPEAFF.

The chain is built from TRBV5-1 and TRBJ1-4; the match to TRBD1 covers 7 bases. V dropped 0 bases and J dropped 7; count of bases not matched to a gene: 6. This CDR3 has 15 amino acids. The germline V gene has CDR1 SGHRS and CDR2 YFSETQ. The CDR3 spells CASSLAMDRREKLFF. The DNA for the CDR3 is TGCGCCAGCAGCTTGGCAATGGACAGGCGTGAAAAACTGTTTTTT.

The chain has TRBV27 and TRBJ1-2, with D unresolved. Germline-derived CDR1 and CDR2 are MNHEY and SMNVEV (reference sequence). The V end lost 3 bases, the J end lost 0 bases, and 14 bases lay between the germline ends. The length of the CDR3 is 16 residues. In DNA form, the CDR3 reads TGTGCCAGCAGTTTCCTGATCGCGGGCGCTAACTATGGCTACACCTTC. It translates to CASSFLIAGANYGYTF.

This chain uses TRBV4-1 with TRBJ1-5; D is possibly TRBD1 (5 bases). CDR1 is MGHRA, CDR2 YSYEKL, per germline. Trimming pared 0 bases from V and 6 bases from J, leaving 6 bases between. This CDR3 region has 13 residues. The chain's CDR3 is CASSQDQGQPQHF. CDR3 DNA sequence: TGCGCCAGCAGCCAAGATCAGGGTCAGCCCCAGCATTTT.

This sequence joins TRBV6-5 and TRBJ2-7, with D possibly TRBD1 on 5 matching bases. The CDR3 is 14 amino acids. Trimming took off 8 bases at V and 0 bases at J, with 14 bases between the two ends. From germline, CDR1 is MNHEY and CDR2 SVGAGI. The CDR3 here is CASHADTYSYEQYF. Written as DNA, the CDR3 is TGTGCCAGCCACGCGGACACATACTCCTACGAGCAGTACTTC.

J is TRBJ2-1 and V is TRBV5-1; 10 bases map to TRBD2. CDR1 is SGHRS, CDR2 YFSETQ, per germline. The CDR3 has 14 residues. Trimming at V came to 7 bases and at J to 2 bases, leaving 3 bases not matched to a gene. The CDR3 reads CASALAGAYNEQFF. In nucleotides, the CDR3 is TGCGCCAGCGCTCTAGCGGGGGCCTACAATGAGCAGTTCTTC.

V is TRBV7-2 and J is TRBJ2-3; D perhaps matches TRBD2 (6 bases). Trimming took 6 bases from V and 8 from J, leaving 18 bases between them. This CDR3 comprises 14 residues. Germline CDR1 is SGHTA and CDR2 is FQGNSA. CDR3 sequence reads: CASSLDGGAGTQYF. In DNA, the CDR3 is TGTGCCAGCAGTCTCGATGGAGGGGCGGGTACGCAGTATTTT.

The chain has TRBV4-1 and TRBJ1-2, with a possible D match to TRBD1 (5 bases). Germline V gene data show CDR1 as MGHRA and CDR2 as YSYEKL. The CDR3 runs 16 residues. The V gene lost 1 base and the J gene lost 6 bases, with 18 bases spanning the gap. The CDR3 protein is CASSQVGDSNLNGYTF. The CDR3 DNA reads as TGCGCCAGCAGCCAAGTCGGGGACTCCAATTTAAATGGCTACACCTTC.

The rearrangement links TRBV28 to TRBJ2-7, with 9 bases identical to TRBD2. Germline V lookup: CDR1 MDHEN, CDR2 SYDVKM. The CDR3 extends over 11 amino acids. After removal of 8 bases from V and 11 bases from J, the junction contained 7 bases not matched to a gene. The CDR3 loop is CASGLAGAEYF. CDR3 coding DNA: TGTGCCAGCGGCTTAGCGGGGGCCGAGTACTTC. Supplemented by reference TRBV28 and TRBJ2-7, the full variable domain reads DVKVTQSSRYLVKRTGEKVFLECVQDMDHENMFWYRQDPGLGLRLIYFSYDVKMKEKGDIPEGYSVSREKKERFSLILESASTNQTSMYLCASGLAGAEYFGPGTRLTVT.

This sequence joins TRBV6-5 and TRBJ1-5; tentatively, D is TRBD1 (5 bases). Germline V CDR1 and CDR2: MNHEY, SVGAGI. There are 12 residues in the CDR3. The V and J ends lost 6 bases and 6 bases respectively, with 9 bases between them. The CDR3 DNA sequence: TGTGCCAGCAGGGGGCCGGGTCAGCCCCAGCATTTT. Translation gives CASRGPGQPQHF.

The chain has TRBV6-5 and TRBJ1-2; D is perhaps TRBD1 (5 bases). The CDR3 runs to 13 residues. V was pared by 8 bases and J by 8 bases, with 18 bases between. Germline loops: CDR1 MNHEY, CDR2 SVGAGI. DNA for the CDR3: TGTGCCAGCCAAAGGGCGGGAGGGGACGGCTACACCTTC. Its translation: CASQRAGGDGYTF.

The chain recombines TRBV11-2 with TRBJ1-1; D is uncertain. V was trimmed by 5 bases and J by 8 bases, leaving 21 bases between them. Germline V gives CDR1 SGHAT, CDR2 FQNNGV. This CDR3 contains 15 residues. The CDR3 loop reads CASSRTPDMAEEAFF. The CDR3 bases are TGTGCCAGCAGCCGAACCCCAGACATGGCCGAAGAAGCTTTCTTT.

This chain's CDR3 is CASSSSWGGAEARYYTF. The CDR3 coding sequence is TGTGCCAGCAGCTCGAGCTGGGGGGGGGCGGAAGCTCGATACTACACCTTC. The J gene is TRBJ1-2, the V gene TRBV5-5, with D possibly being TRBD1 (6 bases). Germline CDR1 reads SGHKS; CDR2 reads YYEKEE (reference sequence). CDR3 size: 17 residues. Trimming left V 3 bases short and J 10 bases short, with 28 bases between.

J is TRBJ2-1 and V is TRBV5-1; perhaps TRBD2 as D (6 bases). The CDR3 is 16 residues long. CDR1 and CDR2 from the germline V gene are SGHRS and YFSETQ. V lost 0 bases to trimming and J lost 3 bases, with 13 bases between them. The CDR3 is CASSLAGSASYNEQFF. The CDR3 region has the DNA TGCGCCAGCAGCTTGGCCGGGAGCGCGAGCTACAATGAGCAGTTCTTC.

The genes are TRBV5-4 and TRBJ2-1; 9 bases are shared with TRBD1. Germline loops: CDR1 SGHNT, CDR2 YYREEE (reference sequence). With V trimmed by 4 bases and J by 7 bases, 15 bases remained unmatched. The CDR3 has 17 residues. The CDR3 region has the DNA TGTGCCAGCAGCCACCTGAGGGGGGACAGGGCTTTTAATGAGCAGTTCTTC. It specifies CASSHLRGDRAFNEQFF.

CDR3: CASSRTGTRQETQYF. CDR3 nucleotide sequence: TGTGCCAGCAGTCGTACCGGGACACGTCAAGAGACCCAGTACTTC. The chain uses TRBV6-6 and TRBJ2-5; a possible D gene is TRBD1 (6 bases). V lost 5 bases and J lost 2, with 15 bases in between. CDR1 and CDR2 from the germline V gene are MNHNY and SVGAGI (reference sequence). The CDR3 loop spans 15 amino acids.

The chain couples TRBV7-9 to TRBJ1-1; 8 nucleotides agree with TRBD1. The CDR3 covers 16 residues. Germline CDR1 and CDR2: SEHNR and FQNEAQ (reference sequence). Germline trimming cut 2 bases from V and 4 bases from J; bases unmatched to any gene: 9. CDR3 sequence: CASSLQGARETTEAFF. The CDR3 region has the DNA TGTGCCAGCAGCTTACAGGGGGCGCGGGAGACCACTGAAGCTTTCTTT.

J is TRBJ2-1 and V is TRBV12-5; the match to TRBD1 covers 8 bases. Per germline, CDR1 LGHNT and CDR2 FRNRAP. This CDR3 is 15 amino acids long. The junction had 7 bases not matched to a gene; V was cut back by 4 bases and J by 5 bases. CDR3 region: CASGSGQGTDNEQFF. DNA of the CDR3: TGTGCTAGTGGTTCCGGACAGGGAACGGACAATGAGCAGTTCTTC.

V is TRBV19 and J is TRBJ2-5; D may be TRBD1 (6 bases). The J call may be in error: the DNA end matches TRBJ2-7 better. Germline V CDR1 and CDR2: LNHDA, SQIVND (reference sequence). This CDR3 has 16 residues. CDR3 sequence: CASSNHGTLGSYEQYF. CDR3 DNA: TGTGCCAGTAGCAATCATGGGACATTGGGGTCCTACGAGCAGTACTTC.

The CDR3 spells CASSRGGETQYF. CDR3 DNA: TGTGCCAGCAGCCGCGGGGGAGAGACCCAGTACTTC. The chain has TRBV9 and TRBJ2-5, with 7 bases that match TRBD2. The J segment lost 4 bases and the V segment lost 4 bases, leaving 1 base of the junction unmatched. CDR1 is SGDLS, CDR2 YYNGEE, per germline. The CDR3 spans 12 residues.

Comments on this clone: One end of the junction fails to match germline, which may point to a read error. The V gene is TRBV6-6, the J gene TRBJ1-2; D possibly corresponds to TRBD1 (5 bases). Germline lookup yields CDR1 MNHNY and CDR2 SVGAGI (reference sequence). CDR3 size: 14 residues. The CDR3 DNA is TGTGCCGGCAGTTCCCTGACAGCTAACTATGGCTACACCTTC. Its protein product is CAGSSLTANYGYTF.

The gene calls are TRBV7-2 and TRBJ2-1; 8 bases match TRBD1. The trim removed 8 bases at V and 6 bases at J, leaving 12 bases unmatched. This CDR3 spans 15 amino acids. Germline values: CDR1 SGHTA, CDR2 FQGNSA. Written as DNA, the CDR3 is TGTGCCAGCGGCAACCTGAACAGGGGGAGCAATGAGCAGTTCTTC. This gives the protein CASGNLNRGSNEQFF.

The rearrangement links TRBV2 to TRBJ2-1; 8 nucleotides match TRBD2. Germline V lookup: CDR1 SNHLY, CDR2 FYNNEI. The length of the CDR3 is 16 residues. Trimming removed 1 base from V and 5 bases from J; junction bases left unmatched: 7. The CDR3 bases are TGTGCCAGCAGTGAAGTCGGGGGGGGCTGGGACAATGAGCAGTTCTTC. This codes for CASSEVGGGWDNEQFF.

The J gene is TRBJ2-6, the V gene TRBV18, with TRBD1 identical over 8 bases. CDR1 and CDR2 from the germline V gene are KGHSH and LQKENI. This CDR3 region has 18 residues. V was clipped by 5 bases and J by 0 bases; unmatched bases: 9. DNA for the CDR3: TGTGCCAGCTCAAGACAGGGGAATCTGGGCTCTGGGGCCAACGTCCTGACTTTC. It is translated as CASSRQGNLGSGANVLTF. Complete variable domain (other parts from reference TRBV18 and TRBJ2-6): NAGVMQNPRHLVRRRGQEARLRCSPMKGHSHVYWYRQLPEEGLKFMVYLQKENIIDESGMPKERFSAEFPKEGPSILRIQQVVRGDSAAYFCASSRQGNLGSGANVLTFGAGSRLTVL.

The chain couples TRBV4-1 to TRBJ1-2, with TRBD1 as a possible D gene (5 bases). This CDR3 contains 16 residues. Trimming left V 3 bases short and J 5 bases short, with 19 bases between. CDR1 is MGHRA and CDR2 is YSYEKL in the germline V gene. The CDR3 sequence is CASSHWWTPGGYGYTF. In DNA, the CDR3 is TGCGCCAGCAGCCACTGGTGGACACCGGGAGGGTATGGCTACACCTTC.

This clone was picked up a small number of times. V is TRBV5-1 and J is TRBJ1-4, with a possible D match to TRBD1 (5 bases). Trimming stripped 4 bases from V and 17 bases from J, with 18 bases between. The CDR3 has 12 residues. The germline gives CDR1 SGHRS, CDR2 YFSETQ. This CDR3 is CASSTTGVGLFF. The CDR3 region has the DNA TGCGCCAGCAGCACCACAGGCGTAGGTCTTTTTTTT.

V and J are TRBV7-8 and TRBJ1-1; D is unresolved. The CDR3 is 15 residues long. CDR1 is SGHVS, CDR2 FQNEAQ, per germline. Trimming stripped 1 base from V and 1 base from J, with 10 bases between. CDR3 sequence (DNA): TGTGCCAGCAGCTTAGGTCGGGTTGGGAACACTGAAGCTTTCTTT. Translation: CASSLGRVGNTEAFF.